Sequencing of this TCR beta chain was carried out in a study of T cells of healthy individuals. Looked up from germline, CDR1 is SGHKS and CDR2 is YYEKEE (reference sequence). This CDR3 has 15 amino acids. Trimming took 2 bases from V and 0 from J, leaving 11 bases between them. This clonotype was observed a few times. One entry per CDR3 protein, called by TCRdb with MiXCR from the 5' RACE reads. The data hold 38,000 or so distinct CDR3 sequences, with roughly 4.3% observed a single time. The TCR originated in a human donor in good health. The chain joins TRBV5-5 to TRBJ1-1; D is undetermined. The CDR3 reads CASSFLGSMNTEAFF. The CDR3 DNA reads as TGTGCCAGCAGCTTCCTTGGAAGCATGAACACTGAAGCTTTCTTT.